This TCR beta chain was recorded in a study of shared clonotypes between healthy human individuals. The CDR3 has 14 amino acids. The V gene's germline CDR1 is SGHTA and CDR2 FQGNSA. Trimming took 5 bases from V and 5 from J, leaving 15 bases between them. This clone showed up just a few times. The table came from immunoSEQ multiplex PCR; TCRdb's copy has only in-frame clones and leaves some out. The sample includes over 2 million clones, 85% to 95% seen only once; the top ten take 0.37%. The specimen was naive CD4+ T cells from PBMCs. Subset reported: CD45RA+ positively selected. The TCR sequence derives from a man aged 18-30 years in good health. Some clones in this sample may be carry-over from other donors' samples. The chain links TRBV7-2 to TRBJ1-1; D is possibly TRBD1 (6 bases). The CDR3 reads CASSLRGGPTEAFF. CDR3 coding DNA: TGTGCCAGCAGCCTGCGCGGGGGGCCGACTGAAGCTTTCTTT.